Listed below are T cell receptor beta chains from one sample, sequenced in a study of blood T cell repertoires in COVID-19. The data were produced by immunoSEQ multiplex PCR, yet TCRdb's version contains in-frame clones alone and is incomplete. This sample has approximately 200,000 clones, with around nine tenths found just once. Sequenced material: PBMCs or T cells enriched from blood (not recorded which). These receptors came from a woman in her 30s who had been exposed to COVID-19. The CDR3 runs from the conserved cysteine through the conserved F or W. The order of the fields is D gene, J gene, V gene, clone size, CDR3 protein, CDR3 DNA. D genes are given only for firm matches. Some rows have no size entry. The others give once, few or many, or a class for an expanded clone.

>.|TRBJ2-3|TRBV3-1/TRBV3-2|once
CASSQVSGSRTDTQYF
TGTGCCAGCAGCCAAGTTTCCGGGAGTCGGACAGATACGCAGTATTTT
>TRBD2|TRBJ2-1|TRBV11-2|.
CASSPTSGGQYNEQFF
TGTGCCAGCAGCCCCACTAGCGGGGGACAATACAATGAGCAGTTCTTC
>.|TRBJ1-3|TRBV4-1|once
CASSPWTFSLGNTIYF
TGCGCCAGCAGCCCATGGACATTTTCTCTCGGAAACACCATATATTTT
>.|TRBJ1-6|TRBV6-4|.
CASSDSAREDSPLHF
TGTGCCAGCAGTGACTCGGCCAGGGAGGATTCACCCCTCCACTTT
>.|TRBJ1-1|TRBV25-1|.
CASSEYGQANTEAFF
TGTGCCAGCAGTGAATACGGCCAGGCGAACACTGAAGCTTTCTTT
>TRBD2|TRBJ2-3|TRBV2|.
CASSQTSGRAVDTQYF
TGTGCCAGCAGTCAAACTAGCGGGAGGGCGGTAGATACGCAGTATTTT
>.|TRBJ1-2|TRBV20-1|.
CSARDQGYTF
TGCAGTGCTAGAGATCAGGGCTACACCTTC
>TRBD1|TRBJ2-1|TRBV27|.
CASSPHLRRQGIEQFF
TGTGCCAGCAGTCCGCACCTCCGTAGACAGGGTATTGAGCAGTTCTTC
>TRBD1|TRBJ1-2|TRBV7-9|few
CASSTGQGSQGYTF
TGTGCCAGCAGCACAGGACAGGGGAGTCAAGGCTACACCTTC
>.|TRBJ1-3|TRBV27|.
CASSSGVSGNTIYF
TGTGCCAGCAGCTCAGGGGTCTCTGGAAACACCATATATTTT
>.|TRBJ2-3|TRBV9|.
CASSVEGLALSTDTQYF
TGTGCCAGCAGCGTAGAAGGGCTAGCGCTCAGCACAGATACGCAGTATTTT
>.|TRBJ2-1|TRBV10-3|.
CAISAASREQFF
TGTGCCATCAGTGCGGCTAGTAGAGAGCAGTTCTTC
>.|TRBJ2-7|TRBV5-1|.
CASSLPTAGEQYF
TGCGCCAGCAGCTTGCCGACAGCTGGAGAGCAGTACTTC
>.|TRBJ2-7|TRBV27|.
CASSSPGNYEQYF
TGTGCCAGCAGTTCCCCAGGGAACTACGAGCAGTACTTC
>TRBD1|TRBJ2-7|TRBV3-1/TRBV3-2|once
CASSQGTGSYSYEQYF
TGTGCCAGCAGCCAAGGGACAGGGTCATACTCCTACGAGCAGTACTTC
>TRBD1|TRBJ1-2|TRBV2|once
CATVLSTGFYGYTF
TGTGCCACTGTACTCTCGACAGGGTTCTATGGCTACACCTTC
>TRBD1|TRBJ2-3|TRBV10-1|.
CASSEDRAFADTQYF
TGCGCCAGCAGTGAAGACAGGGCTTTCGCAGATACGCAGTATTTT
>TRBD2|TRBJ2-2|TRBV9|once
CASSPGLVRTGELFF
TGTGCCAGCAGCCCGGGACTAGTACGCACCGGGGAGCTGTTTTTT
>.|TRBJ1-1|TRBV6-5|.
CASSYIGRGMNTEAFF
TGTGCCAGCAGTTACATCGGACGGGGGATGAACACTGAAGCTTTCTTT
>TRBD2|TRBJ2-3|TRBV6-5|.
CASRGGLAGDTQYF
TGTGCCAGCAGGGGAGGACTAGCGGGAGATACGCAGTATTTT
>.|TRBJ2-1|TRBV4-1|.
CASSRRGVPLSYNEQFF
TGCGCCAGCAGCCGGCGCGGAGTGCCCCTATCCTACAATGAGCAGTTCTTC
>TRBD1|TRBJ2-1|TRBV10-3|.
CAISESQGVYNEQFF
TGTGCCATCAGTGAGAGCCAGGGGGTCTACAATGAGCAGTTCTTC
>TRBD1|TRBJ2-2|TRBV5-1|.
CASSPPRDRVDGELFF
TGCGCCAGCAGCCCTCCCCGGGACAGAGTCGACGGGGAGCTGTTTTTT
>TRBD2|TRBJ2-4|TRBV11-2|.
CASSPRTSDSGNIQYF
TGTGCCAGCAGCCCCCGGACTAGCGATTCGGGAAACATTCAGTACTTC